The 3 T cell receptor beta chains listed next were all sequenced from one sample in a study of OX40 agonist ivuxolimab in advanced cancers. Sequenced by immunoSEQ multiplex PCR; TCRdb stores in-frame clones only, minus some. The data show about 80,000 clones, with approximately 84% seen just once and 25% held by the top ten. The sample was CD4+ or CD8+ T cells sorted from blood, taken in a trial of the OX40 agonist ivuxolimab. These receptors were taken from an adult with an advanced solid tumor such as melanoma, head and neck, liver or kidney cancer.

The chain joins TRBV10-3 to TRBJ2-7; D remains ambiguous. Germline CDR1 reads ENHRY; CDR2 reads SYGVKD. V shed 3 bases and J shed 4 bases, with 22 bases lying between them. The CDR3 has 17 amino acids. The CDR3 sequence: CAISEFETYPYYYEQYF. Here the CDR3 DNA reads TGTGCCATCAGTGAATTTGAAACTTACCCCTATTATTACGAGCAGTACTTC.

The V gene is TRBV30, the J gene TRBJ1-5; D is possibly TRBD1 (5 bases). Per the germline V gene, CDR1 is GTSNPN and CDR2 is SVGIG (reference sequence). The CDR3 extends over 13 amino acids. The V end was cut by 0 bases, the J end by 7 bases, with 10 bases between. The CDR3 region has the DNA TGTGCCTGGAGTGTAGATAGGGGACAGCCCCAGCATTTT. Translating it yields CAWSVDRGQPQHF.

The V gene is TRBV29-1, the J gene TRBJ2-3; 10 positions agree with TRBD2. Looked up from germline, CDR1 is SQVTM and CDR2 is ANQGSEA. The CDR3 runs to 16 residues. Trimming removed 5 bases from V and 2 bases from J; junction bases left unmatched: 10. The CDR3 loop reads CSVYRLAGPSTDTQYF. The CDR3, as DNA: TGCAGCGTTTACCGACTAGCGGGTCCTTCCACAGATACGCAGTATTTT.